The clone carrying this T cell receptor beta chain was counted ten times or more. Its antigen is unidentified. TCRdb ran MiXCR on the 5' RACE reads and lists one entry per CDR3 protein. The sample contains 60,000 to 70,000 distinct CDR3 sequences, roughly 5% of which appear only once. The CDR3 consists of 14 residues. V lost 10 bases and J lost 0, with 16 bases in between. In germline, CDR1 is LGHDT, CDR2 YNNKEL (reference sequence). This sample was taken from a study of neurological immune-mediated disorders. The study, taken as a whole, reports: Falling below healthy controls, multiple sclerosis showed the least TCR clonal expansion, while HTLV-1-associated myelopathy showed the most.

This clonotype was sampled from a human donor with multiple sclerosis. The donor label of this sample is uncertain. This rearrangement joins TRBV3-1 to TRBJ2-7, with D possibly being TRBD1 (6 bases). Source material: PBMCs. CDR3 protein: CATSQRGYSYEQYF. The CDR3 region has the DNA TGTGCCACCTCACAGAGGGGGTACTCCTACGAGCAGTACTTC.